The 5 T cell receptor beta chains presented below share a single source sample, sequenced in a study. TCRdb used MiXCR to reprocess the 5' RACE reads, holding one entry per CDR3 protein. Among around 55,000 distinct CDR3 sequences listed, more than 20% were seen once. Cells sorted as Tregs were CD4+, CD25+ and CD127-/low. The sequenced sample consisted of tumor-infiltrating Tregs sorted from the breast tumor. The receptors were gathered from a female donor with breast cancer.

The sample holds many counts of this clonotype. The V gene is TRBV6-2 or TRBV6-3, the J gene TRBJ2-1; D possibly matches TRBD1 or TRBD2 (6 bases each). Germline V gene data show CDR1 as MNHEY and CDR2 as SVGEGT. V lost 6 bases and J 9 bases, leaving 15 bases between the germline ends. This CDR3 contains 13 residues. The CDR3 DNA is TGTGCCAGCAGCCTGGGGGCGGGACCTGAGCAGTTCTTC. This encodes CASSLGAGPEQFF.

The genes are TRBV6-2 or TRBV6-3 and TRBJ1-1; D unresolved. CDR1 is MNHEY and CDR2 is SVGEGT in the germline V gene. V lost 0 bases and J lost 6, with 17 bases in between. The CDR3 covers 16 residues. CDR3 nucleotides: TGTGCCAGCAGTTACTCGTCTCCCGGGTTTGGCGCTGAAGCTTTCTTT. Translation gives CASSYSSPGFGAEAFF.

The V call is TRBV5-1, the J call TRBJ1-2; a possible D gene is TRBD1 (5 bases). The germline V and J ends were trimmed by 4 bases and 6 bases, with 16 bases remaining between them. The CDR3 has 14 residues. Germline lookup yields CDR1 SGHRS and CDR2 YFSETQ. CDR3 residues: CASSLGTSRDGYTF. The DNA for the CDR3 is TGCGCCAGCAGCCTCGGGACTTCGAGGGATGGCTACACCTTC.

This clonotype was observed a handful of times. This chain joins TRBV7-2 and TRBJ1-4; D is uncertain. Trimming shortened V by 1 base and J by 6 bases, and 9 bases separated the two germline ends. This CDR3 region has 14 residues. The germline CDR1 and CDR2 sequences are SGHTA and FQGNSA. The CDR3: CASSLGYGDEKLFF. The CDR3 DNA reads as TGTGCCAGCAGCTTAGGGTACGGGGATGAAAAACTGTTTTTT.

The rearrangement uses TRBV5-1 and TRBJ2-3; TRBD1 matches at 10 bases. CDR3 length equals 14 residues. After removal of 4 bases from V and 1 base from J, the junction contained 0 bases not matched to a gene. Germline-derived CDR1 and CDR2 are SGHRS and YFSETQ. CDR3 region: CASSGTGGTDTQYF. Here the CDR3 DNA reads TGCGCCAGCAGCGGGACAGGGGGCACAGATACGCAGTATTTT.